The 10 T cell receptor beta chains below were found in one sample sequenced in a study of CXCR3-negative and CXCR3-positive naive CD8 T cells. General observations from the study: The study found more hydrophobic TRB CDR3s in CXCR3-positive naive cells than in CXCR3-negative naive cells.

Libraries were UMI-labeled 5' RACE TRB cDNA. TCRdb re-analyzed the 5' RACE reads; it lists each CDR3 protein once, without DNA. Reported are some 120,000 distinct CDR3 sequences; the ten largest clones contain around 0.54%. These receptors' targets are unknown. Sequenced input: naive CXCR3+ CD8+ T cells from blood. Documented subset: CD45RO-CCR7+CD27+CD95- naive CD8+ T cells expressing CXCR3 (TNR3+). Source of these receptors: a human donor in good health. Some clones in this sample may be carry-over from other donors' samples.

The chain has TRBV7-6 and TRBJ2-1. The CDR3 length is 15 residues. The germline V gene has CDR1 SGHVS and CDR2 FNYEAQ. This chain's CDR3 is CASSSRSDPYNEQFF.

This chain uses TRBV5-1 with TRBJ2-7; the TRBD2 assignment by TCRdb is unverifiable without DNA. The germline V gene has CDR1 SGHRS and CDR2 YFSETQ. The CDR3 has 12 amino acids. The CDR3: CASSLGDYEQYF.

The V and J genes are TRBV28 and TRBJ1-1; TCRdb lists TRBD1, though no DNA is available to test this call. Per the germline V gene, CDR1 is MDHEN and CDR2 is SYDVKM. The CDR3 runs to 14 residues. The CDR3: CASTPGTGITEAFF. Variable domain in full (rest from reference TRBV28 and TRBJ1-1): DVKVTQSSRYLVKRTGEKVFLECVQDMDHENMFWYRQDPGLGLRLIYFSYDVKMKEKGDIPEGYSVSREKKERFSLILESASTNQTSMYLCASTPGTGITEAFFGQGTRLTVV.

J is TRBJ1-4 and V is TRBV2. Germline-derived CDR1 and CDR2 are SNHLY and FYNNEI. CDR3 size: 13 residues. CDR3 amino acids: CASQRENNEKLFF.

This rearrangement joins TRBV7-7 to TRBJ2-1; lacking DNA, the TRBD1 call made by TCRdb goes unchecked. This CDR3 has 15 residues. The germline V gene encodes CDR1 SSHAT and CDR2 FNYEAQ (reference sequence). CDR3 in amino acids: CASSLVQGATGEQFF. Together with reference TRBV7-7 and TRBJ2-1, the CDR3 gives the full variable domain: GAGVSQSPRYKVTKRGQDVTLRCDPISSHATLYWYQQALGQGPEFLTYFNYEAQPDKSGLPSDRFSAERPEGSISTLTIQRTEQRDSAMYRCASSLVQGATGEQFFGPGTRLTVL.

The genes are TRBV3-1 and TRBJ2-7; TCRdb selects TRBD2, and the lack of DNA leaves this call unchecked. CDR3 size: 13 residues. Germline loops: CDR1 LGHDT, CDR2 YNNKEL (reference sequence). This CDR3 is CASRGLASYEQYF.

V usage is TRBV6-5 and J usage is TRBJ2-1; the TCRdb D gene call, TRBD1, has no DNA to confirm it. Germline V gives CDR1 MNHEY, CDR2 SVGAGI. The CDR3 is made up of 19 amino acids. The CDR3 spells CASSYSKSPGTGGSGEQFF.

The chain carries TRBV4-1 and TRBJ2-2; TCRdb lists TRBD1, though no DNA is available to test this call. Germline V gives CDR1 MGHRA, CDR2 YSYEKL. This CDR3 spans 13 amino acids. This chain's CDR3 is CASSHARAGELFF.

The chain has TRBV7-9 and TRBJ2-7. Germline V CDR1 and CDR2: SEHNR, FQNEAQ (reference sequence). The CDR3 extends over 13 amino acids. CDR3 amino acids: CASRRDSSYEQYF. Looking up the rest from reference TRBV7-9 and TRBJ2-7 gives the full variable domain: DTGVSQNPRHKITKRGQNVTFRCDPISEHNRLYWYRQTLGQGPEFLTYFQNEAQLEKSRLLSDRFSAERPKGSFSTLEIQRTEQGDSAMYLCASRRDSSYEQYFGPGTRLTVT.

CDR3 sequence reads: CASSPGRNTEAFF. V and J are TRBV28 and TRBJ1-1. This CDR3 spans 13 amino acids. Germline V gene lookup returns CDR1 MDHEN and CDR2 SYDVKM.